The 19 T cell receptor beta chains below come from one sample, sequenced in a study of T cell clones after liver transplantation. The data were produced by immunoSEQ multiplex PCR, yet TCRdb's version contains in-frame clones alone and is incomplete. Of approximately 51,000 clones in the sample, approximately 87% were seen once. Sequences were derived from CD8+ T cells from blood, sampled 12 months after liver transplant. Source of these receptors: a human patient who received a liver transplant. Among the T cells, some may be from the graft donor.

V and J are TRBV4-1 and TRBJ2-2; maybe TRBD2 (5 bases). Germline V lookup: CDR1 MGHRA, CDR2 YSYEKL. The CDR3 covers 16 residues. The V and J ends lost 4 bases and 7 bases respectively, with 19 bases between them. The CDR3 DNA reads TGCGCCAGCAGCCCAGACCCCAGCGGTTGGGGCGGGGAGCTGTTTTTT. Its protein is CASSPDPSGWGGELFF.

The V call is TRBV2, the J call TRBJ1-1; TRBD1 might be the D (5 bases). Germline V lookup: CDR1 SNHLY, CDR2 FYNNEI. Trimming removed 3 bases from V and 0 bases from J, with 11 bases in between. The CDR3 is 15 residues long. DNA of the CDR3: TGTGCCAGCAGTGATTTTCAGGGTATGAACACTGAAGCTTTCTTT. It is translated as CASSDFQGMNTEAFF.

CDR3 coding DNA: TGTGCCAGCAGCGTAGACGGAGGCACCCAGCTGGGCGGCTACACCTTC. It is translated as CASSVDGGTQLGGYTF. The chain joins TRBV9 to TRBJ1-2; D is unresolved. V was cut by 0 bases and J by 8 bases, with 20 bases left in between. Germline CDR1 and CDR2: SGDLS and YYNGEE. CDR3 length: 16 amino acids.

This chain joins TRBV19 and TRBJ1-1; 7 bases are shared with TRBD1. CDR1 is LNHDA and CDR2 is SQIVND in the germline V gene (reference sequence). V lost 3 bases to trimming and J lost 4 bases; unmatched junction nucleotides: 11. The CDR3 runs 16 residues. The CDR3 loop is CASSISQGGRSTEAFF. CDR3 in DNA: TGTGCCAGTAGTATTTCCCAGGGGGGAAGGAGCACTGAAGCTTTCTTT.

The V and J genes are TRBV28 and TRBJ2-6; D unresolved. V gave up 7 bases and J gave up 0 bases, with 10 bases separating them. From germline, CDR1 is MDHEN and CDR2 SYDVKM. This CDR3 is 15 amino acids long. This CDR3 is CASTLPRSGANVLTF. The CDR3 region has the DNA TGTGCCAGCACCCTCCCCCGCTCTGGGGCCAACGTCCTGACTTTC.

This chain joins TRBV7-6 and TRBJ2-2; D not resolved. The germline gives CDR1 SGHVS, CDR2 FNYEAQ. V lost 5 bases and J 4 bases, leaving 11 bases between the germline ends. The CDR3 sequence is 14 residues long. The CDR3, as DNA: TGTGCCAGCAGCCGGGCGATTGGCACCGGGGAGCTGTTTTTT. Translated: CASSRAIGTGELFF.

The V call is TRBV6-5, the J call TRBJ1-1; D not certain. With 6 bases removed from V and 5 bases from J, the gap between germline ends came to 13 bases. CDR3 length: 13 residues. Per the germline V gene, CDR1 is MNHEY and CDR2 is SVGAGI. The CDR3 loop reads CASSLLLGTEAFF. CDR3 sequence (DNA): TGTGCCAGCAGCCTCCTCCTCGGAACTGAAGCTTTCTTT.

The chain links TRBV29-1 to TRBJ2-4, with TRBD1 as a possible D gene (6 bases). CDR3 length equals 14 residues. Germline V gene data show CDR1 as SQVTM and CDR2 as ANQGSEA. Trimming stripped 7 bases from V and 1 base from J, with 14 bases between. CDR3 coding DNA: TGCAGCGCCTTAGGGGGAGAGGCCAAAAACATTCAGTACTTC. Translated, it gives CSALGGEAKNIQYF.

The gene calls are TRBV29-1 and TRBJ2-7, with 12 bases identical to TRBD2. The length of the CDR3 is 14 residues. Germline V gene sequence: CDR1 SQVTM, CDR2 ANQGSEA. Trimming removed 6 bases from V and 2 bases from J; junction bases left unmatched: 5. As DNA, the CDR3 is TGCAGCGTCCCAGGGACTAGCGGGCCCTACGAGCAGTACTTC. This sequence encodes CSVPGTSGPYEQYF.

This clone has only one observation. J is TRBJ2-1 and V is TRBV7-9; possible D gene TRBD2, 6 bases. The V and J ends lost 3 bases and 0 bases respectively, with 15 bases between them. CDR3 size: 17 residues. In germline, CDR1 is SEHNR, CDR2 FQNEAQ (reference sequence). Written as DNA, the CDR3 is TGTGCCAGCAGCTTCAAGTGGGGGGATTCCTCCTACAATGAGCAGTTCTTC. Translated, it gives CASSFKWGDSSYNEQFF.

The gene calls are TRBV5-1 and TRBJ2-7, with 10 bases that match TRBD2. This CDR3 is built from 14 residues. Germline assignment: CDR1 SGHRS and CDR2 YFSETQ. V was clipped by 3 bases and J by 4 bases; unmatched bases: 4. The CDR3 DNA follows: TGCGCCAGCAGCTGGACTAGCGGTAATTACGAGCAGTACTTC. Protein product: CASSWTSGNYEQYF.

The genes are TRBV7-6 and TRBJ2-3, with TRBD2 identical over 14 bases. The trim removed 5 bases at V and 3 bases at J, leaving 7 bases unmatched. This CDR3 has 17 residues. Germline CDR1 SGHVS, CDR2 FNYEAQ. CDR3 coding DNA: TGTGCCAGCAGCCCGGGGACTAGCGGGAGTTGGACAGATACGCAGTATTTT. It codes for CASSPGTSGSWTDTQYF.

This rearrangement joins TRBV2 to TRBJ2-7; D uncertain. This CDR3 is 12 amino acids long. Trimming pared 6 bases from V and 0 bases from J, leaving 6 bases between. Germline CDR1 SNHLY, CDR2 FYNNEI. The CDR3 here is CASRVSSYEQYF. CDR3 sequence (DNA): TGTGCCAGCAGGGTTAGCTCCTACGAGCAGTACTTC.

V gene TRBV28 combines with J gene TRBJ2-1, with D perhaps assigned TRBD1 or TRBD2 (6 bases each). The V gene's germline CDR1 is MDHEN and CDR2 SYDVKM. The CDR3 is made up of 15 amino acids. The ends were cut back, 2 bases at V and 4 bases at J, with 12 bases in the middle. The CDR3 is CASSLIQGRYNEQFF. The CDR3 nucleotides are TGTGCCAGCAGTTTAATCCAGGGGAGGTACAATGAGCAGTTCTTC. Full variable domain (rest looked up from reference TRBV28 and TRBJ2-1): DVKVTQSSRYLVKRTGEKVFLECVQDMDHENMFWYRQDPGLGLRLIYFSYDVKMKEKGDIPEGYSVSREKKERFSLILESASTNQTSMYLCASSLIQGRYNEQFFGPGTRLTVL.

This sequence joins TRBV28 and TRBJ1-1; D gene uncertain. Between the trimmed V and J ends, which lost 3 bases and 1 base, there was a span of 9 bases. CDR3 length equals 14 residues. Per the germline V gene, CDR1 is MDHEN and CDR2 is SYDVKM. The CDR3: CASSFRQANTEAFF. CDR3 coding DNA: TGTGCCAGCAGTTTTAGGCAGGCGAACACTGAAGCTTTCTTT.

The gene calls are TRBV7-9 and TRBJ2-7; a weak D match, TRBD2 (5 bases). The CDR3 has 14 residues. Trimming left V 0 bases short and J 2 bases short, with 8 bases between. From germline, CDR1 is SEHNR and CDR2 FQNEAQ (reference sequence). The CDR3 sequence: CASSLAGVAYEQYF. The CDR3 DNA reads TGTGCCAGCAGCTTAGCGGGAGTCGCCTACGAGCAGTACTTC.

The chain combines TRBV28 with TRBJ2-1, with D possibly being TRBD1 (5 bases). Trimming shortened V by 10 bases and J by 4 bases, and 11 bases separated the two germline ends. The CDR3 is made up of 12 amino acids. In germline, CDR1 is MDHEN, CDR2 SYDVKM. DNA of the CDR3: TGTGCCACCGCCGACAGTTACAATGAGCAGTTCTTC. It is translated as CATADSYNEQFF.

The rearrangement joins TRBV19 to TRBJ2-1; D is ambiguous. Trimming shortened V by 5 bases and J by 9 bases, and 20 bases separated the two germline ends. Looked up from germline, CDR1 is LNHDA and CDR2 is SQIVND (reference sequence). This CDR3 spans 15 amino acids. In nucleotides, the CDR3 is TGTGCCAGTAGTTTAATACCGGATTTTAACAGTGAGCAGTTCTTC. Protein: CASSLIPDFNSEQFF.

CDR3 in DNA: TGTGCCAGCAGGAGGGGGATGACGAACACTGAAGCTTTCTTT. It translates to CASRRGMTNTEAFF. The chain carries TRBV6-5 and TRBJ1-1, with D perhaps TRBD1 (6 bases). The length of the CDR3 is 14 residues. Per the germline V gene, CDR1 is MNHEY and CDR2 is SVGAGI. V dropped 6 bases and J dropped 1 base, with 12 bases sitting between them.